This is a list of T cell receptor beta chains from one sample in a study of cytomegalovirus exposure and HLA in healthy donors. TCRdb's table, derived via immunoSEQ multiplex PCR, lists solely in-frame clones and lacks some. The sample lists 130,000 to 150,000 clones; around 76% were seen once. Sequenced material: PBMCs. Receptors originate from a man younger than 35 in good health and CMV-seronegative. Each CDR3 is given with its conserved first and last residue. The D gene is left open where the match is weak. Where a row states a size, it is once, few, many or the class of an expanded clone; other rows omit it.

J: TRBJ1-1; size: few; D: NA; V: TRBV7-2; CDR3: CASSVPLGNTEAFF; DNA: TGTGCCAGCAGCGTACCTCTAGGGAACACTGAAGCTTTCTTT
J: TRBJ1-1; size: NA; D: NA; V: TRBV6-5; CDR3: CASRSGENTEAFF; DNA: TGTGCCAGCCGATCAGGGGAGAACACTGAAGCTTTCTTT
J: TRBJ2-3; size: NA; D: NA; V: TRBV28; CDR3: CASIGSDADTQYF; DNA: TGTGCCAGCATCGGAAGCGACGCAGATACGCAGTATTTT
J: TRBJ1-5; size: NA; D: TRBD1; V: TRBV19; CDR3: CASSRQGAINFGGQPQHF; DNA: TGTGCCAGTTCGAGACAGGGGGCTATTAATTTTGGGGGTCAGCCCCAGCATTTT
J: TRBJ2-1; size: NA; D: TRBD2; V: TRBV28; CDR3: CASSLIVTSGSSDEQFF; DNA: TGTGCCAGCAGTTTGATAGTAACTAGCGGGAGCAGCGATGAGCAGTTCTTC
J: TRBJ1-5; size: few; D: NA; V: TRBV6-1; CDR3: CASSDGQGLRQPQHF; DNA: TGTGCCAGCAGTGATGGGCAGGGGCTACGACAGCCCCAGCATTTT
J: TRBJ2-3; size: NA; D: NA; V: TRBV15; CDR3: CATSRVTSTDTQYF; DNA: TGTGCCACCAGCAGAGTGACTAGTACAGATACGCAGTATTTT
J: TRBJ2-5; size: once; D: TRBD2; V: TRBV4-2; CDR3: CASSPGLAGGPEETQYF; DNA: TGTGCCAGCAGCCCAGGACTAGCGGGAGGGCCGGAGGAGACCCAGTACTTC
J: TRBJ1-1; size: NA; D: TRBD1; V: TRBV6-5; CDR3: CASSWPGQSEAFF; DNA: TGTGCCAGCAGTTGGCCGGGACAGAGTGAAGCTTTCTTT
J: TRBJ1-1; size: NA; D: NA; V: TRBV6-5; CDR3: CASSSSGGTEAFF; DNA: TGTGCCAGCAGTTCCTCCGGGGGTACTGAAGCTTTCTTT
J: TRBJ1-1; size: NA; D: TRBD1; V: TRBV19; CDR3: CASSIGQGKLNTEAFF; DNA: TGTGCCAGTAGTATCGGACAGGGGAAACTGAACACTGAAGCTTTCTTT
J: TRBJ2-2; size: NA; D: NA; V: TRBV11-2; CDR3: CASSLGGAGPGELFF; DNA: TGTGCCAGCAGCTTAGGAGGCGCAGGGCCCGGGGAGCTGTTTTTT
J: TRBJ1-5; size: few; D: NA; V: TRBV30; CDR3: CAWSRQGNQPQHF; DNA: TGTGCCTGGAGTAGACAGGGCAATCAGCCCCAGCATTTT
J: TRBJ1-2; size: NA; D: NA; V: TRBV28; CDR3: CASSFLRRGYGYTF; DNA: TGTGCCAGCAGTTTTCTGCGGCGGGGCTATGGCTACACCTTC
J: TRBJ1-2; size: NA; D: TRBD1; V: TRBV2; CDR3: CASPRDRGSGYTF; DNA: TGTGCCAGCCCCCGGGACAGGGGAAGTGGCTACACCTTC
J: TRBJ1-2; size: NA; D: TRBD1; V: TRBV29-1; CDR3: CSAMDRGEGYTF; DNA: TGCAGCGCCATGGACAGGGGAGAGGGCTACACCTTC
J: TRBJ2-7; size: NA; D: NA; V: TRBV28; CDR3: CASSFGGLTYEQYF; DNA: TGTGCCAGCAGTTTTGGGGGCCTAACATACGAGCAGTACTTC
J: TRBJ2-2; size: NA; D: NA; V: TRBV28; CDR3: CASSQNSGELFF; DNA: TGTGCCAGCAGTCAGAATTCCGGGGAGCTGTTTTTT
J: TRBJ2-7; size: NA; D: NA; V: TRBV7-9; CDR3: CASSSGTDYEQYF; DNA: TGTGCCAGCAGCTCAGGGACTGACTACGAGCAGTACTTC
J: TRBJ2-1; size: NA; D: NA; V: TRBV29-1; CDR3: CSVVVGQNYNEQFF; DNA: TGCAGCGTTGTCGTTGGGCAGAACTACAATGAGCAGTTCTTC
J: TRBJ1-1; size: NA; D: NA; V: TRBV27; CDR3: CASSQTGRVRAFF; DNA: TGTGCCAGCAGTCAAACAGGGAGGGTACGAGCTTTCTTT
J: TRBJ2-3; size: NA; D: TRBD2; V: TRBV5-1; CDR3: CASIGLSGGTDTQYF; DNA: TGCGCCAGCATCGGGCTTAGCGGGGGCACAGATACGCAGTATTTT
J: TRBJ1-2; size: NA; D: TRBD1; V: TRBV7-3; CDR3: CASSLGQGAPYGYTF; DNA: TGTGCCAGCAGCTTAGGGCAGGGGGCGCCCTATGGCTACACCTTC
J: TRBJ2-7; size: once; D: TRBD1; V: TRBV9; CDR3: CASSFGGDRGSSTEQYF; DNA: TGTGCCAGCAGCTTCGGGGGGGACAGGGGATCCTCTACCGAGCAGTACTTC
J: TRBJ2-7; size: NA; D: TRBD2; V: TRBV4-2; CDR3: CASSQGGRAGSYEQYF; DNA: TGTGCCAGCAGCCAGGGCGGGAGGGCCGGGTCCTACGAGCAGTACTTC
J: TRBJ1-4; size: few; D: TRBD1; V: TRBV6-6; CDR3: CASSYTDRVGEKLFF; DNA: TGTGCCAGCAGTTACACGGACAGGGTCGGCGAAAAACTGTTTTTT
J: TRBJ1-1; size: NA; D: TRBD1; V: TRBV7-9; CDR3: CASSFGWGQLNTEAFF; DNA: TGTGCCAGCAGCTTTGGATGGGGACAGCTGAACACTGAAGCTTTCTTT
J: TRBJ2-1; size: NA; D: TRBD1; V: TRBV2; CDR3: CASSSGTGWLGEYNEQFF; DNA: TGTGCCAGCAGTTCCGGGACAGGGTGGCTCGGAGAATACAATGAGCAGTTCTTC
J: TRBJ2-1; size: NA; D: TRBD2; V: TRBV10-3; CDR3: CAIKTSGRADEQFF; DNA: TGTGCCATCAAAACTAGCGGGAGGGCAGATGAGCAGTTCTTC
J: TRBJ1-2; size: NA; D: NA; V: TRBV2; CDR3: CASRGGDYGYTF; DNA: TGTGCCAGCAGGGGGGGGGACTATGGCTACACCTTC
J: TRBJ1-2; size: NA; D: NA; V: TRBV5-1; CDR3: CASSLVPDYYGYTF; DNA: TGCGCCAGCAGCTTGGTACCGGACTACTATGGCTACACCTTC
J: TRBJ2-7; size: NA; D: TRBD2; V: TRBV5-1; CDR3: CASSLAHGAGGPFEQYF; DNA: TGCGCCAGCAGCTTGGCCCACGGGGCGGGAGGGCCATTCGAGCAGTACTTC
J: TRBJ2-3; size: NA; D: NA; V: TRBV30; CDR3: CAWSSGTDTQYF; DNA: TGTGCCTGGAGTAGCGGGACAGATACGCAGTATTTT
J: TRBJ1-2; size: NA; D: NA; V: TRBV6-5; CDR3: CASSYSQAGNHGYTF; DNA: TGTGCCAGCAGTTACTCCCAGGCTGGTAACCACGGCTACACCTTC
J: TRBJ1-4; size: few; D: TRBD1; V: TRBV9; CDR3: CASSVTGGAVTNEKLFF; DNA: TGTGCCAGCAGCGTGACAGGGGGCGCAGTAACTAATGAAAAACTGTTTTTT
J: TRBJ2-7; size: NA; D: TRBD1; V: TRBV6-5; CDR3: CASSSGTGLYVQYF; DNA: TGTGCCAGCAGTTCCGGGACAGGCCTTTATGTGCAGTACTTC
J: TRBJ2-7; size: NA; D: NA; V: TRBV18; CDR3: CASSPGTGVYEQYF; DNA: TGTGCCAGCTCACCTGGTACGGGAGTTTACGAGCAGTACTTC
J: TRBJ1-5; size: NA; D: TRBD1; V: TRBV7-9; CDR3: CASSLVGRAGGVGNQPQHF; DNA: TGTGCCAGCAGCTTAGTAGGGAGGGCAGGGGGCGTGGGCAATCAGCCCCAGCATTTT
J: TRBJ2-7; size: NA; D: TRBD2; V: TRBV5-4; CDR3: CASSDLERELSYEQYF; DNA: TGTGCCAGCAGCGACCTCGAGCGGGAGCTCTCCTACGAGCAGTACTTC
J: TRBJ2-7; size: NA; D: TRBD1; V: TRBV27; CDR3: CASSPYTGAVEQYF; DNA: TGTGCCAGCAGTCCCTATACAGGGGCGGTCGAGCAGTACTTC
J: TRBJ2-2; size: NA; D: NA; V: TRBV28; CDR3: CASSLGPWNTGELFF; DNA: TGTGCCAGCAGTTTAGGCCCGTGGAACACCGGGGAGCTGTTTTTT
J: TRBJ2-7; size: once; D: TRBD1; V: TRBV30; CDR3: CAWDRGTGAREQYF; DNA: TGTGCCTGGGATCGTGGGACAGGGGCGCGTGAGCAGTACTTC
J: TRBJ2-1; size: NA; D: TRBD2; V: TRBV9; CDR3: CASSGGNPHSGVPTNEQFF; DNA: TGTGCCAGCAGCGGGGGGAACCCTCATAGCGGGGTCCCTACAAATGAGCAGTTCTTC
J: TRBJ2-7; size: NA; D: TRBD2; V: TRBV7-3; CDR3: CASSPSGGLEQYF; DNA: TGTGCCAGCAGCCCTAGCGGGGGGCTCGAGCAGTACTTC
J: TRBJ2-5; size: NA; D: TRBD2; V: TRBV30; CDR3: CAWSVGTSGSRKTQYF; DNA: TGTGCCTGGAGTGTCGGGACTAGCGGGAGTAGAAAGACCCAGTACTTC
J: TRBJ1-5; size: NA; D: NA; V: TRBV6-5; CDR3: CASRERGQPQHF; DNA: TGTGCCAGCAGAGAGCGAGGCCAGCCCCAGCATTTT
J: TRBJ1-1; size: few; D: TRBD1; V: TRBV19; CDR3: CASTYGQGRGGTEAFF; DNA: TGTGCCAGTACCTACGGACAGGGGAGAGGCGGCACTGAAGCTTTCTTT
J: TRBJ2-1; size: NA; D: TRBD2; V: TRBV4-1; CDR3: CASSWGKDGGASNEQFF; DNA: TGCGCCAGCAGCTGGGGGAAGGACGGGGGGGCTTCTAATGAGCAGTTCTTC
J: TRBJ2-7; size: NA; D: TRBD1; V: TRBV6-6; CDR3: CASSHLTGPYEQYF; DNA: TGTGCCAGCAGTCACCTGACAGGGCCCTACGAGCAGTACTTC
J: TRBJ2-5; size: NA; D: NA; V: TRBV18; CDR3: CASSPSGPETQYF; DNA: TGTGCCAGCTCACCATCAGGTCCGGAGACCCAGTACTTC
J: TRBJ2-1; size: NA; D: NA; V: TRBV7-9; CDR3: CASSPLPPEQFF; DNA: TGTGCCAGCAGCCCCCTCCCCCCGGAGCAGTTCTTC
J: TRBJ1-3; size: NA; D: NA; V: TRBV28; CDR3: CASSLIPQSSGNTIYF; DNA: TGTGCCAGCAGTTTAATTCCACAGAGCTCTGGAAACACCATATATTTT
J: TRBJ2-3; size: once; D: NA; V: TRBV2; CDR3: CASPGVGIGTDTQYF; DNA: TGTGCCAGTCCAGGGGTGGGTATCGGCACAGATACGCAGTATTTT
J: TRBJ2-7; size: NA; D: TRBD1; V: TRBV7-9; CDR3: CASSPFPDRGSGEQYF; DNA: TGTGCCAGCAGCCCTTTCCCGGACAGGGGGTCTGGCGAGCAGTACTTC
J: TRBJ2-1; size: NA; D: TRBD1; V: TRBV29-1; CDR3: CSVEGTGIEQFF; DNA: TGCAGCGTTGAAGGGACAGGGATTGAGCAGTTCTTC
J: TRBJ2-7; size: NA; D: NA; V: TRBV6-5; CDR3: CASRARDEQYF; DNA: TGTGCCAGCAGGGCTCGGGACGAGCAGTACTTC
J: TRBJ2-7; size: NA; D: NA; V: TRBV6-5; CDR3: CASSYSQAGEQYF; DNA: TGTGCCAGCAGTTACTCCCAGGCGGGGGAGCAGTACTTC